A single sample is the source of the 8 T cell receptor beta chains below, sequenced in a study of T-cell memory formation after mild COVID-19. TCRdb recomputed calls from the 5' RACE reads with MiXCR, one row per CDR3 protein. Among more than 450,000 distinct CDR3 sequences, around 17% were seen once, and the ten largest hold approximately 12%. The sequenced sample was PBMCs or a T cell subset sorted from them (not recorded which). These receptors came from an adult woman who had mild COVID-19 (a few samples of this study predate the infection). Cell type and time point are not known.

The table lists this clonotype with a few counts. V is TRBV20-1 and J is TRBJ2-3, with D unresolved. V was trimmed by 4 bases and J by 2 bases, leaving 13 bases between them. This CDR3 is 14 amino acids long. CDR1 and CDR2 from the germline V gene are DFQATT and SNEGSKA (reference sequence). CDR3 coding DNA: TGCAGTGCTAAGGAGCGTTCTTACACAGATACGCAGTATTTT. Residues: CSAKERSYTDTQYF.

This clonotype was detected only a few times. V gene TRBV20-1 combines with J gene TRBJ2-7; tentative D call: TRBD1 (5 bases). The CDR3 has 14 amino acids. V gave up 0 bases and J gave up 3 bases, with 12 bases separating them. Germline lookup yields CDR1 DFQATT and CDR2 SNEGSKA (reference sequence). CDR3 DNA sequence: TGCAGTGCTAGAGATCGGCAGGGAAGCTACGAGCAGTACTTC. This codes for CSARDRQGSYEQYF.

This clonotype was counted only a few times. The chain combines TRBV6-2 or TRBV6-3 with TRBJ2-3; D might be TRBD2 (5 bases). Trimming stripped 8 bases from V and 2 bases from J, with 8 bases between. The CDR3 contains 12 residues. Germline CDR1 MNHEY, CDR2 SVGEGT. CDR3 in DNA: TGTGCCAGCCGGACTCTCACAGATACGCAGTATTTT. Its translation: CASRTLTDTQYF.

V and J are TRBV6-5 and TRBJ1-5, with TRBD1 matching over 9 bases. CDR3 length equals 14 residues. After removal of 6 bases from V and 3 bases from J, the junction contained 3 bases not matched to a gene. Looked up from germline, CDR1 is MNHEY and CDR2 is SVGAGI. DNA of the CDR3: TGTGCCAGCAGGAGGACAGGGGTCAATCAGCCCCAGCATTTT. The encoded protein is CASRRTGVNQPQHF.

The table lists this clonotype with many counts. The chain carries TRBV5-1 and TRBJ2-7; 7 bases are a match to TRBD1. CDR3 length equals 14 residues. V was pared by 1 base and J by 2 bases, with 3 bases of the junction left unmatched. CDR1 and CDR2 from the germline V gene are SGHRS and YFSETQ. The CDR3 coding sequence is TGCGCCAGCAGCTTGTTCCAGGGGGCCTACGAGCAGTACTTC. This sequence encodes CASSLFQGAYEQYF.

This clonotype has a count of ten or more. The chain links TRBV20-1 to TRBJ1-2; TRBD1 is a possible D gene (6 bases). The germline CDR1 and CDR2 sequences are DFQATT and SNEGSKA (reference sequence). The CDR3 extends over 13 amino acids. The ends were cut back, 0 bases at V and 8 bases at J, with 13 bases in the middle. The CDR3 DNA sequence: TGCAGTGCTAGAGAGGGGGCGCGGTGGGGCTACACCTTC. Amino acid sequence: CSAREGARWGYTF.

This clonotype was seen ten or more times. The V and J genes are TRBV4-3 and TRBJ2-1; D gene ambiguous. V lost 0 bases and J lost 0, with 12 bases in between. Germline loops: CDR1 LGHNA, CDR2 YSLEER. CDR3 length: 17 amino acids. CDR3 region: CASSQDASKSSYNEQFF. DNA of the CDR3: TGCGCCAGCAGCCAAGACGCCTCCAAGAGCTCCTACAATGAGCAGTTCTTC.

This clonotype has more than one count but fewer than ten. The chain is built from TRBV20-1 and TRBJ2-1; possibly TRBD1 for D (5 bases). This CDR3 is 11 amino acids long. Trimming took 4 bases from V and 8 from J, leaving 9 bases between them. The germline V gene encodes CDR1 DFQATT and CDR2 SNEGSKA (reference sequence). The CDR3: CSANQGDEQFF. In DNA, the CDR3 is TGCAGTGCTAACCAAGGGGATGAGCAGTTCTTC.